The source of this TCR beta chain is a study of blood T cell repertoires in COVID-19. In the source study's methods: Amplification from reference gene primers served as the basis for estimated nucleated cell counts. Sequencing used immunoSEQ multiplex PCR; TCRdb keeps in-frame clones, though not all of them. Clonal size and the V and J genes are those of that table, whereas D and trimming came from the DNA. The sample lists 200,000 to 250,000 clones; around 80% were seen once. CDR1 SQVTM and CDR2 ANQGSEA come from the germline V gene. This CDR3 has 13 amino acids. J was trimmed by 2 bases and V by 6 bases; bases with no gene match: 5.

The sequence derives from a woman in her 70s with acute or convalescent COVID-19. The V call is TRBV29-1, the J call TRBJ1-2; 8 nucleotides align to TRBD1. Sequenced sample: peripheral blood. CDR3 residues: CSVSRGQNYGYTF. CDR3 bases: TGCAGCGTGAGCAGGGGGCAGAACTATGGCTACACCTTC.